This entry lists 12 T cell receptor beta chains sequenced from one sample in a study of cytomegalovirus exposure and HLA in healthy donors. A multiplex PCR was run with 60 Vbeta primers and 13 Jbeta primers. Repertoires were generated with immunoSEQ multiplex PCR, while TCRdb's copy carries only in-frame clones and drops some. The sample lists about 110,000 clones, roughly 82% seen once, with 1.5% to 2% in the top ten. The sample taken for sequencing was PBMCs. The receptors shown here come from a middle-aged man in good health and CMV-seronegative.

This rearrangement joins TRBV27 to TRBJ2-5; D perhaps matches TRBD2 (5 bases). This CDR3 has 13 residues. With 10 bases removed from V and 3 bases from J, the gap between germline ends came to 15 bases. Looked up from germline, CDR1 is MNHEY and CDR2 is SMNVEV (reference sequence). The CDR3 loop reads CATSSTGKETQYF. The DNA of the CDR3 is TGTGCCACCTCTTCCACCGGGAAAGAGACCCAGTACTTC.

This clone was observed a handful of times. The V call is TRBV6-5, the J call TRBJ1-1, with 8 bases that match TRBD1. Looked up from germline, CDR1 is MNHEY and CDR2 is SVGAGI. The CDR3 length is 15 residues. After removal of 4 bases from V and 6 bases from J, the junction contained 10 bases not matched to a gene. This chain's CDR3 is CASSWTGYRGSEAFF. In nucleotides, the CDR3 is TGTGCCAGCAGTTGGACAGGTTACAGGGGGTCTGAAGCTTTCTTT.

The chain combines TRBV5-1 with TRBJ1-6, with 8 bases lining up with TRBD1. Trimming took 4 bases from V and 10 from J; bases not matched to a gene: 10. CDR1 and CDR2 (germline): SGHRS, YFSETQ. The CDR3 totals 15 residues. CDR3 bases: TGCGCCAGCAGCCCCGGACAGGGAACCCACTCACCCCTCCACTTT. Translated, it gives CASSPGQGTHSPLHF.

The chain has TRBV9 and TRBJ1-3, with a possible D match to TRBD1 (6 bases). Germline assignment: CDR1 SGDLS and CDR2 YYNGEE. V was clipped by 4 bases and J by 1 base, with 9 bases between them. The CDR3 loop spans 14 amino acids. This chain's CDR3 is CASSTQGSGNTIYF. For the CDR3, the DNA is TGTGCCAGCAGCACACAGGGTTCTGGAAACACCATATATTTT.

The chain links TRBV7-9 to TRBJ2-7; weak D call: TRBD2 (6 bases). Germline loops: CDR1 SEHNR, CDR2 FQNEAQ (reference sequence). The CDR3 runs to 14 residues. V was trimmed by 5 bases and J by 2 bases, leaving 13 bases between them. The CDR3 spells CASSIGRTTYEQYF. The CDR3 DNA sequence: TGTGCCAGCAGCATAGGGCGGACTACCTACGAGCAGTACTTC.

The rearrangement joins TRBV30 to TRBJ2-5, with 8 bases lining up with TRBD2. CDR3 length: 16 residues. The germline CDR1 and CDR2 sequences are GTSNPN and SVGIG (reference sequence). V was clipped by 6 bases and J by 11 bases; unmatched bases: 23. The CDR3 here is CACPGGAELLHFGQYF. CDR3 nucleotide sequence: TGTGCCTGCCCCGGGGGGGCTGAACTACTTCATTTTGGGCAGTACTTC.

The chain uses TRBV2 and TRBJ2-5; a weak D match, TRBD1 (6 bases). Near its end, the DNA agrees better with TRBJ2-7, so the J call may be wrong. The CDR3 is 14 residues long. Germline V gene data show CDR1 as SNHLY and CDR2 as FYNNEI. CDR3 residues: CASTSQGITYEQYF. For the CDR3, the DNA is TGTGCCAGCACCTCTCAGGGGATCACCTACGAGCAGTACTTC.

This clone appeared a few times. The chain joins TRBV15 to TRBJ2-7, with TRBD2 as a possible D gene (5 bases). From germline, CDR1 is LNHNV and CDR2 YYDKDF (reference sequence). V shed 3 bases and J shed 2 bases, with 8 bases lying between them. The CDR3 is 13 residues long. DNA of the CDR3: TGTGCCACCAGCAGCGACTACACCTACGAGCAGTACGTC. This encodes CATSSDYTYEQYV.

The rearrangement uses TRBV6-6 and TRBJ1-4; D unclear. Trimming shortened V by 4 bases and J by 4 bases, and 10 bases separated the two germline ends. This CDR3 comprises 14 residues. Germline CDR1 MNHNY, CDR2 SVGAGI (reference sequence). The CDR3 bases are TGTGCCAGCAGTTTGTCCAGGTTTAATGAAAAACTGTTTTTT. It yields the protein CASSLSRFNEKLFF.

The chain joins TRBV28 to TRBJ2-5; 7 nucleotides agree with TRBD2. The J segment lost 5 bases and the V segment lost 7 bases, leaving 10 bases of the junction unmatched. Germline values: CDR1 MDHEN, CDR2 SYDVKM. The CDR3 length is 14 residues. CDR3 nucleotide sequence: TGTGCCAGCAAGATTGGGGGGGAAGGGGAGACCCAGTACTTC. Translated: CASKIGGEGETQYF.

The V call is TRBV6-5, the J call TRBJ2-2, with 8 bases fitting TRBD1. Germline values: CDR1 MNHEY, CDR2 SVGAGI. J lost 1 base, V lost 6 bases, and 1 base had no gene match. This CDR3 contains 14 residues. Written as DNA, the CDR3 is TGTGCCAGCAGCGGGACAGGGAACACCGGGGAGCTGTTTTTT. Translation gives CASSGTGNTGELFF.

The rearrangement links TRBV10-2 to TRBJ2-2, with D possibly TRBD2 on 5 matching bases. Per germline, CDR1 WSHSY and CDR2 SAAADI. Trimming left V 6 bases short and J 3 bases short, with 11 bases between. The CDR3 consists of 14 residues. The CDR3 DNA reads TGCGCCAGCAGCAGCCCACTAGACACCGGGGAGCTGTTTTTT. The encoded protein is CASSSPLDTGELFF.